These T cell receptor beta chains were read from a single sample in a study of cytotoxic CD8 clonotypes in ibrutinib-treated CLL. Profiling relied on immunoSEQ multiplex PCR, and the TCRdb table lists in-frame clones only, not all of them. The sample includes about 140,000 clones, more than 75% of them seen just once. This sample comprised PBMCs, obtained after 36 months of ibrutinib treatment. Receptors originate from a human donor with chronic lymphocytic leukemia. Both conserved end residues are part of each CDR3. Fields, in order: J gene, V gene, D gene, CDR3 DNA, CDR3 protein. The D gene is left open where the match is weak.

J gene: TRBJ1-1; V gene: TRBV5-1; D gene: .; CDR3 DNA: TGCGCCAGCAGCTTGGGACAGGTAATGAACACTGAAGCTTTCTTT; CDR3 protein: CASSLGQVMNTEAFF
J gene: TRBJ1-1; V gene: TRBV6-5; D gene: .; CDR3 DNA: TGTGCCAGCAGTGTGCGGGATCTCGGTGCGGCTTTCTTT; CDR3 protein: CASSVRDLGAAFF
J gene: TRBJ1-2; V gene: TRBV7-9; D gene: TRBD1; CDR3 DNA: TGTGCCAGCAGCTCCCTTGGACAGGGCATCTATGGCTACACCTTC; CDR3 protein: CASSSLGQGIYGYTF
J gene: TRBJ1-1; V gene: TRBV18; D gene: .; CDR3 DNA: TGTGCCAGCTCACCACCTGCGGGGGGGGGCACTGAAGCTTTCTTT; CDR3 protein: CASSPPAGGGTEAFF
J gene: TRBJ1-5; V gene: TRBV28; D gene: TRBD1; CDR3 DNA: TGTGCCAGCAGGACAGGGGGCAATCAGCCCCAGCATTTT; CDR3 protein: CASRTGGNQPQHF
J gene: TRBJ2-5; V gene: TRBV11-2; D gene: .; CDR3 DNA: TGTGCCAGCAGCCCCGTCAGTGGCGAGACCCAGTACTTC; CDR3 protein: CASSPVSGETQYF
J gene: TRBJ1-5; V gene: TRBV5-1; D gene: .; CDR3 DNA: TGCGCCAGCAGCTTGGCAGAACATCAGCCCCAGCATTTT; CDR3 protein: CASSLAEHQPQHF
J gene: TRBJ2-7; V gene: TRBV18; D gene: TRBD1; CDR3 DNA: TGTGCCAGCTCACCAATGGGACAGACGTCCTACGAGCAGTACTTC; CDR3 protein: CASSPMGQTSYEQYF
J gene: TRBJ2-1; V gene: TRBV25-1; D gene: .; CDR3 DNA: TGTGCCAGCAGTGAATCTGCGGGGAACCCCTACAATGAGCAGTTCTTC; CDR3 protein: CASSESAGNPYNEQFF
J gene: TRBJ2-1; V gene: TRBV30; D gene: .; CDR3 DNA: TGTGCCCGGGGCCACAATGAGCAGTTCTTC; CDR3 protein: CARGHNEQFF
J gene: TRBJ2-7; V gene: TRBV9; D gene: .; CDR3 DNA: TGTGCCAGCAGCGTAGTCGGAAGTCTAGGGGAGCAGTACTTC; CDR3 protein: CASSVVGSLGEQYF
J gene: TRBJ1-5; V gene: TRBV5-1; D gene: TRBD1; CDR3 DNA: TGCGCCAGCAGCCTGACAGGGCTGCAGCCCCAGCATTTT; CDR3 protein: CASSLTGLQPQHF
J gene: TRBJ1-5; V gene: TRBV28; D gene: TRBD1; CDR3 DNA: TGTGCCAGCAGTGGGTCCGGGACAGGAGATCAGCCCCAGCATTTT; CDR3 protein: CASSGSGTGDQPQHF
J gene: TRBJ1-1; V gene: TRBV6-1; D gene: .; CDR3 DNA: TGTGCCAGCAGGCGGGCTGGTTCGAACACTGAAGCTTTCTTT; CDR3 protein: CASRRAGSNTEAFF
J gene: TRBJ2-1; V gene: TRBV5-1; D gene: .; CDR3 DNA: TGCGCCAGCAGCGCAGCCGGGAGCTCCTACAATGAGCAGTTCTTC; CDR3 protein: CASSAAGSSYNEQFF
J gene: TRBJ2-7; V gene: TRBV28; D gene: .; CDR3 DNA: TGTGCCAGCAGTTTCTCCAGGGCCTACGAGCAGTACTTC; CDR3 protein: CASSFSRAYEQYF
J gene: TRBJ2-7; V gene: TRBV30; D gene: .; CDR3 DNA: TGTGCCTGGACCCCACAGGGTCCCGGGGAGCAGTACTTC; CDR3 protein: CAWTPQGPGEQYF
J gene: TRBJ2-2; V gene: TRBV9; D gene: .; CDR3 DNA: TGTGCCAGCAGCGCCGACCCCAATGTTGCCGGGGAGCTGTTTTTT; CDR3 protein: CASSADPNVAGELFF
J gene: TRBJ1-4; V gene: TRBV5-1; D gene: .; CDR3 DNA: TGCGCCAGCAGCTTGGGGGACGGGAATGAAAAACTGTTTTTT; CDR3 protein: CASSLGDGNEKLFF
J gene: TRBJ2-7; V gene: TRBV7-8; D gene: .; CDR3 DNA: TGTGCCAGCAGCTTATTGTGGCAGCCCTACGAGCAGTACTTC; CDR3 protein: CASSLLWQPYEQYF
J gene: TRBJ2-5; V gene: TRBV13; D gene: TRBD1; CDR3 DNA: TGTGCCAGCAGCTTTACAGGGGGCCGGGAGACCCAGTACTTC; CDR3 protein: CASSFTGGRETQYF
J gene: TRBJ2-5; V gene: TRBV27; D gene: .; CDR3 DNA: TGTGCCAGCAGTTTAAAACAGGGAACAGAGACCCAGTACTTC; CDR3 protein: CASSLKQGTETQYF
J gene: TRBJ2-7; V gene: TRBV4-1; D gene: TRBD2; CDR3 DNA: TGCGCCAGCAGCGCTCCCTGGAGCGGGGATAAATACGAGCAGTACTTC; CDR3 protein: CASSAPWSGDKYEQYF
J gene: TRBJ2-3; V gene: TRBV6-5; D gene: .; CDR3 DNA: TGTGCCAGCAGTTACAGGCGGAGCACAGATACGCAGTATTTT; CDR3 protein: CASSYRRSTDTQYF
J gene: TRBJ2-7; V gene: TRBV6-5; D gene: .; CDR3 DNA: TGTGCCAGCAGTTGGGACATGAGCTCCTACGAGCAGTACTTC; CDR3 protein: CASSWDMSSYEQYF